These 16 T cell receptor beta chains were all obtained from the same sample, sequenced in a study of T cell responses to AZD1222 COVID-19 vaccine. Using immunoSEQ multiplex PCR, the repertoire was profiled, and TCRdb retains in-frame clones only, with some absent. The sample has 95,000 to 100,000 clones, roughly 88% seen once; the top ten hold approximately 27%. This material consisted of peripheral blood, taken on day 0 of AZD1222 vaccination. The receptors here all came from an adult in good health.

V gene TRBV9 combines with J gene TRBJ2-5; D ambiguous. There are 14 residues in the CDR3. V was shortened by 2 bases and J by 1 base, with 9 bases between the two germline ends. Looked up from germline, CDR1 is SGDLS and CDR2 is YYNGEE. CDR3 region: CASSVSRTQETQYF. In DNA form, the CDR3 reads TGTGCCAGCAGCGTTTCCCGGACCCAAGAGACCCAGTACTTC.

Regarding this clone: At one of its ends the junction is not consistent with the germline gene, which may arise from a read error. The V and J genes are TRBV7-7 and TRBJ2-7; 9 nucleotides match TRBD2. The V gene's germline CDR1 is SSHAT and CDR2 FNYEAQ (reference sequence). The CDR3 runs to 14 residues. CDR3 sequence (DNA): TGTGCTAGCAGCCCGGGACTAGCCCACTACGAGCAGTACTTC. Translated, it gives CASSPGLAHYEQYF.

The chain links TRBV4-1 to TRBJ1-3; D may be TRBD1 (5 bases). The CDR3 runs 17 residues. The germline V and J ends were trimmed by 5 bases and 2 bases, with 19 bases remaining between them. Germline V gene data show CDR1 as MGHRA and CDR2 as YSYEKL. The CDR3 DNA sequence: TGCGCCAGCAGCGATTTGCAAAAGGGGCGGGCTGGAAACACCATATATTTT. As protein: CASSDLQKGRAGNTIYF.

The CDR3 protein is CASSLPGQSNTGELFF. The CDR3, as DNA: TGTGCCAGCAGCTTACCGGGACAGTCGAACACCGGGGAGCTGTTTTTT. The chain employs TRBV5-6 and TRBJ2-2; 7 nucleotides match TRBD1. Germline trimming cut 2 bases from V and 0 bases from J; bases unmatched to any gene: 4. Germline V lookup: CDR1 SGHDT, CDR2 YYEEEE. The CDR3 is 16 residues long.

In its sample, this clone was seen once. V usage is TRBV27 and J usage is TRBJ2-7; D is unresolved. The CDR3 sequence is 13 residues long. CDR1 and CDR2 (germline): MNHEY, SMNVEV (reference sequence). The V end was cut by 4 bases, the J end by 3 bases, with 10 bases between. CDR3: CASSSIHSYEQYF. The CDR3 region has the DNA TGTGCCAGCAGTTCCATCCACAGCTACGAGCAGTACTTC.

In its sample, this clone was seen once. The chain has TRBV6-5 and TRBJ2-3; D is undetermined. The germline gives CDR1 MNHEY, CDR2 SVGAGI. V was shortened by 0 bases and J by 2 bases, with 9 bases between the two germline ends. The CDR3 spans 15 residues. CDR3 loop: CASSYSGLSTDTQYF. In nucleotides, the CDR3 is TGTGCCAGCAGTTACTCCGGCCTTTCCACAGATACGCAGTATTTT.

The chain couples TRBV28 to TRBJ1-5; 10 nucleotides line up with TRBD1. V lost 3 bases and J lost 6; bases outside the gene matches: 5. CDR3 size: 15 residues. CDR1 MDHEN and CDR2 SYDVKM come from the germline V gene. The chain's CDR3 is CASSFVTGGVQPQHF. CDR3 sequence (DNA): TGTGCCAGCAGTTTCGTGACAGGGGGCGTTCAGCCCCAGCATTTT.

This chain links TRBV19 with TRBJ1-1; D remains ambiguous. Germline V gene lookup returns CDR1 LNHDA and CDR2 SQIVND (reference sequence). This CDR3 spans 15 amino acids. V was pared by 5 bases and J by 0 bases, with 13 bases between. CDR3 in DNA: TGTGCCAGTAGTTTCGGCAGCCTCATGAACACTGAAGCTTTCTTT. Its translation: CASSFGSLMNTEAFF.

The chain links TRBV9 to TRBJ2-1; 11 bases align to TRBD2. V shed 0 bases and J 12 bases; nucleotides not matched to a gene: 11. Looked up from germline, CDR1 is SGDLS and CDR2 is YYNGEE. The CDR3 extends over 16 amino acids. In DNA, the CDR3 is TGTGCCAGCAGCGTAGCGGCGACTAGCGGGGCAAGAGGGCAGTTCTTC. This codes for CASSVAATSGARGQFF.

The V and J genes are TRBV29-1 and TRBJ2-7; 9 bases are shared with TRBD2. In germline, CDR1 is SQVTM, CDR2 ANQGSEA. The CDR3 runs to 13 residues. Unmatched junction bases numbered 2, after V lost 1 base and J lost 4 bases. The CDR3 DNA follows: TGCAGCGTTGAAGGTAGCGGGAGATACGAGCAGTACTTC. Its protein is CSVEGSGRYEQYF.

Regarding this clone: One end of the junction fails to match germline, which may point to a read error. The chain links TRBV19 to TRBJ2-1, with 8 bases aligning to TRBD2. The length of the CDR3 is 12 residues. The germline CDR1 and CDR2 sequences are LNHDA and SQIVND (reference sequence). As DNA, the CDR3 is TGTGCCAGTAGTATAGATCCTAGCGGGTTCATCTTC. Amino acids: CASSIDPSGFIF.

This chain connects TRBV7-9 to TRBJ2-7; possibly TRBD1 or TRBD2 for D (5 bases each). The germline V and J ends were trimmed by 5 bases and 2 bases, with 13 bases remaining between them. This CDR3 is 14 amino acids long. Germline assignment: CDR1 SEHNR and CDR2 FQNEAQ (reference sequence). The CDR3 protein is CASSPDGATYEQYF. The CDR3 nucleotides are TGTGCCAGCAGCCCCGACGGGGCGACCTACGAGCAGTACTTC. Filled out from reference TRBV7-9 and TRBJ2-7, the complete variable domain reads DTGVSQNPRHKITKRGQNVTFRCDPISEHNRLYWYRQTLGQGPEFLTYFQNEAQLEKSRLLSDRFSAERPKGSFSTLEIQRTEQGDSAMYLCASSPDGATYEQYFGPGTRLTVT.

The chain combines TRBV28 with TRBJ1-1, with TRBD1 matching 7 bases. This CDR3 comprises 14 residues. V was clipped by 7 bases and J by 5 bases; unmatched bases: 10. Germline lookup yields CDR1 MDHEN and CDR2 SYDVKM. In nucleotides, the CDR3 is TGTGCCAGCAACCACGGGCAGGGGGGAACTGAAGCTTTCTTT. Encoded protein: CASNHGQGGTEAFF.

The CDR3 spells CASSLGGVADEQYF. DNA of the CDR3: TGTGCCAGCAGTTTAGGGGGAGTAGCGGACGAGCAGTACTTC. The chain is built from TRBV28 and TRBJ2-7; a weak D match, TRBD2 (6 bases). Germline values: CDR1 MDHEN, CDR2 SYDVKM. The length of the CDR3 is 14 residues. V was clipped by 2 bases and J by 5 bases, with 13 bases between them.

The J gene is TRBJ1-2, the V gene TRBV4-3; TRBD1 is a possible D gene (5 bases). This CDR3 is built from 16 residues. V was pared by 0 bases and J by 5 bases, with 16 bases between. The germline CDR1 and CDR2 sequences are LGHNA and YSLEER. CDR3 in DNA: TGCGCCAGCAGCCAAGATGCGGCAGGGCCCGCGTATGGCTACACCTTC. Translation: CASSQDAAGPAYGYTF.

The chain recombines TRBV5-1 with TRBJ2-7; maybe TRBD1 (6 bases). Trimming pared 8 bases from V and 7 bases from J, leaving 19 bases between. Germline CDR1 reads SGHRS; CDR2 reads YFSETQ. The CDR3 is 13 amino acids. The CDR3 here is CASKETGTGEQYF. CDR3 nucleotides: TGCGCCAGTAAAGAAACAGGGACGGGAGAGCAGTACTTC.